This T cell receptor beta chain was retrieved from a study of graft-versus-host responses after intestinal transplantation. Study context: Anti-thymocyte globulin served as induction for all recipients, who then took tacrolimus and steroids for 2 to 4 years. Study results and limitations: With peak circulating GvH clone levels came an association with early post-transplant HvG declines.

Produced via immunoSEQ multiplex PCR; TCRdb's table is partial and in-frame only. Of tens of thousands of clones in the sample, about nine tenths were seen once. The CDR3 has 13 residues. Trimming took 0 bases from V and 7 from J; bases not matched to a gene: 1. The graft tissue was processed, and this released both intraepithelial and lamina propria lymphocytes. About this clone: Its matching antigen is unknown.

The specimen was ileum tissue, collected 357 days after transplant. The chain joins TRBV5-3 to TRBJ1-2; 9 bases are shared with TRBD1. TRBV5-3 is known as an ORF, though its function is uncertain. This receptor was identified in a human patient who received an intestinal transplant, so some T cells may come from the graft donor. CDR3 nucleotides: TGTGCCAGAAGCTTGGGGACAGGGGTTGGCTACACCTTC. Translating it yields CARSLGTGVGYTF.